This T cell receptor beta chain stems from a study of shared clonotypes between healthy human individuals (TCRdb year 2020). As for the study more broadly: A few men and two women, aged 18 to 49 years, made up the cohort. Libraries were prepared and TCR repertoires were sequenced by different laboratories using diverse techniques, in order to increase sequencing depth and limit assay-specific biases. Per donor, three plates each were used for CD4 naive and CD4 memory, two for CD8 naive, and one for CD8 memory. To estimate repertoire size and how much clonotypes are shared between individuals, the study performed deep sequencing of blood TCR repertoires from about five healthy adults. Per donor, leukapheresis produced somewhere between about 0.94 and 9 billion PBMCs. The investigation overall reported the following: Sampling was limited to blood, and TCR repertoires in tissue likely differ from TCR repertoires in blood. Even with the large sequencing depth, rarefaction of the sorted-subset datasets indicated that sequencing was incomplete. Naive subsets generally had larger estimated clonotype richness than memory subsets. The genetic and exposure-history diversity represented was limited by the small number of donors. Based on pairwise subsampling, the degree of clonotype sharing among donors was expected to be affected by sequencing depth. Clonotypes shared by all four sorted-subset donors showed higher generation probabilities than non-shared clonotypes. When several donors were compared, the shared fraction of clonotypes was about 5% for naive CD4, 3.5% to 4% for naive CD8, more than 2% for memory CD4, and 0.35% to 0.5% for memory CD8.

Note on this clone: It has no known antigen specificity. Per-base quality was not reported, and no clone a single base away is much larger than it. Other DNA variants within this sample encode the same CDR3.

Using the deep immunoSEQ assay, multiplex PCR amplified TCR CDR3 regions from genomic DNA. Extracted genomic DNA from each cell subset was spread evenly across all wells of several immunoSEQ 96-well plates, with each plate serving as a replicate. For sorted subsets, 200 to 250 ng genomic DNA, equal to tens of thousands of T cell genomes, was loaded into each replicate PCR. Purified libraries were quantified with a Qubit 3.0 fluorometer, sized on a Bioanalyzer 2100, and re-quantified with the KAPA Library Quantification kit. A separate single-read 150-cycle Illumina NextSeq 550 flow cell was used to sequence each immunoSEQ 96-well plate. The original methods were these. Because the immunoSEQ output included only junctional sequences and no quality scores, the filtering could not be the same as the filtering used for full-length reads. Sequences were annotated with PyIR, a Python wrapper for IgBLAST v1.9, using IMGT germline references to assign V/J genes and CDR3. Reads with weak V/J assignments (E-value above 1e-6), missing CDR3, stop codons, out-of-frame junctions, or ambiguous translated residues were removed. V3J clonotypes were defined by identical inferred V gene, J gene, and CDR3 amino acid sequence. Percentage overlap between repertoires was computed as shared unique clonotypes divided by the size of the smaller repertoire. Repertoire richness was assessed with RTK rarefaction, the Chao1 estimator, and Recon v2.1 estimates of unobserved clonotypes. Generation probabilities for all TCRbeta clonotypes obtained by the gDNA method from several donors were computed using OLGA. The immuneACCESS repertoire file appears here via TCRdb, limited to in-frame rearrangements. These files lack a portion of the clones; in checked studies, under half of the deficit traces to unresolved V genes, and the cause of the others is not known. Clonal size and the V and J genes are those of that table, whereas D and trimming came from the DNA. This sample comprises 2 million to 3 million clones, roughly 93% of them detected only once. Roughly 0.39% of the sample is in the top ten clones.

Healthy HIV-negative adults with no recently reported acute infections or vaccinations were included as donors. Every donor was a Caucasian adult residing in Nashville, Tennessee, USA. CD4+ T cells were enriched by magnetic negative selection, after which naive cells were positively selected on CD45RA and the negative fraction was taken as the memory subset. Blood was obtained by leukapheresis, after which PBMCs were separated by Ficoll-Histopaque density gradient centrifugation and cryopreserved in liquid nitrogen vapor phase. Purity and quantity of every magnetically sorted T cell population were checked by analytical flow cytometry. From each sorted fraction, genomic DNA was isolated and quantified by UV absorbance on a Nanodrop 2000c. CDR1 MNHEY and CDR2 SVGAGI are derived from the germline V gene. The CDR3 contains 13 residues, cysteine and phenylalanine counted. Left in the record is the CDR3 DNA by itself, 39 bases read in frame from the first base. The junction shows trimming of 4 bases on V and 5 bases on J, plus 8 bases between the germline ends.

This TCR came from a man younger than 35 in good health. Some clones in this sample may be carry-over from other donors' samples. The chain is assembled from TRBV6-5 and TRBJ2-2, and the D gene may be TRBD1, 5 bases matching. The sequenced sample consisted of naive CD4+ T cells from PBMCs. Interpreted using the paper, the cell subset or site label stands for: CD45RA+ positively selected. The encoded CDR3 is CASSLRGTGELFF. The nucleotides are TGTGCCAGCAGTTTAAGGGGAACCGGGGAGCTGTTTTTT.